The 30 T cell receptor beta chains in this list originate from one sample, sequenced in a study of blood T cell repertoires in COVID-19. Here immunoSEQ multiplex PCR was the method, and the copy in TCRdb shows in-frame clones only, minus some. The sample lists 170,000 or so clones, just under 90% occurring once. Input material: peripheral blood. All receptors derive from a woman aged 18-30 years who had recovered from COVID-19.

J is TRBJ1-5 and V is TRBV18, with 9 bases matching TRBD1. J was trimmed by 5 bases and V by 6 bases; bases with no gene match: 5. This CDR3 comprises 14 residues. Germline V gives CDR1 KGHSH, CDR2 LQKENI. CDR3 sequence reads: CASSLQGAYQPQHF. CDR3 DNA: TGTGCCAGCTCTTTACAGGGGGCCTATCAGCCCCAGCATTTT. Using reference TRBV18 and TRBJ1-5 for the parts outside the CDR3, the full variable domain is NAGVMQNPRHLVRRRGQEARLRCSPMKGHSHVYWYRQLPEEGLKFMVYLQKENIIDESGMPKERFSAEFPKEGPSILRIQQVVRGDSAAYFCASSLQGAYQPQHFGDGTRLSIL.

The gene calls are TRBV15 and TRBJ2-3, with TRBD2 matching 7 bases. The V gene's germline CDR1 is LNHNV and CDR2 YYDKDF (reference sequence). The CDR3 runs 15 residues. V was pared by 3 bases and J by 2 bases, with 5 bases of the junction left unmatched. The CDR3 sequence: CATSRKREATDTQYF. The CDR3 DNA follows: TGTGCCACCAGCAGGAAGCGGGAAGCCACAGATACGCAGTATTTT.

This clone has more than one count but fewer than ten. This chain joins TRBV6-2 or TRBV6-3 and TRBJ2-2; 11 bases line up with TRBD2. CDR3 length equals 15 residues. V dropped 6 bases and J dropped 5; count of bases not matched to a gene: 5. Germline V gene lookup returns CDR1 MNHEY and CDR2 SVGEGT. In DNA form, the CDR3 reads TGTGCCAGCAGCAAGACTAGCGGGGAAACCGGGGAGCTGTTTTTT. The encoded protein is CASSKTSGETGELFF.

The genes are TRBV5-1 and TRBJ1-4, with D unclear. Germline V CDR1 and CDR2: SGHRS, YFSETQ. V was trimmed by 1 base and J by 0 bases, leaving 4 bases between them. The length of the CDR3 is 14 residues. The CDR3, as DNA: TGCGCCAGCAGCTTGACAACAACTAATGAAAAACTGTTTTTT. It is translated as CASSLTTTNEKLFF.

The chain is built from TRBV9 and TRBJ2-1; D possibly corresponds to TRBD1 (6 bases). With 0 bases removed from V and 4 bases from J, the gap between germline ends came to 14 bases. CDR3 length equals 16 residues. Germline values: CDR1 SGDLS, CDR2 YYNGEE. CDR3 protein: CASSVGQGIVYNEQFF. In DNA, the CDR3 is TGTGCCAGCAGCGTAGGCCAGGGGATTGTTTACAATGAGCAGTTCTTC.

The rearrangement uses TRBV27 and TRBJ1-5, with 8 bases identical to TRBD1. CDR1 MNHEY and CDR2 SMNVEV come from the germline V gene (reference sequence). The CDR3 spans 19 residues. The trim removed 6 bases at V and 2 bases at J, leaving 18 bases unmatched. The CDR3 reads CASRSLQGGSWIGNQPQHF. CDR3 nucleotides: TGTGCCAGCAGGTCTCTACAGGGGGGATCGTGGATCGGCAATCAGCCCCAGCATTTT.

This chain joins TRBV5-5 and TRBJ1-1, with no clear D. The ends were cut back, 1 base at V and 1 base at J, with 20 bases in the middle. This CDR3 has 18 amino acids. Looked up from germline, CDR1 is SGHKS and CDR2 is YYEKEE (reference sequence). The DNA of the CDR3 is TGTGCCAGCAGCTTGATCGTCCAAGGCCAAGGGAGGAACACTGAAGCTTTCTTT. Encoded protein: CASSLIVQGQGRNTEAFF. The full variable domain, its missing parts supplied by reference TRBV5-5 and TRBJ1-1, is DAGVTQSPTHLIKTRGQQVTLRCSPISGHKSVSWYQQVLGQGPQFIFQYYEKEERGRGNFPDRFSARQFPNYSSELNVNALLLGDSALYLCASSLIVQGQGRNTEAFFGQGTRLTVV.

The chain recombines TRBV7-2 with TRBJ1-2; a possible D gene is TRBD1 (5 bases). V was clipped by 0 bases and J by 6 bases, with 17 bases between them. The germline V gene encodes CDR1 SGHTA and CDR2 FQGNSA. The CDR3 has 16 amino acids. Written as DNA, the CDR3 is TGTGCCAGCAGCTTAGCGGGGGGAGACAGTACCAATGGCTACACCTTC. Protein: CASSLAGGDSTNGYTF.

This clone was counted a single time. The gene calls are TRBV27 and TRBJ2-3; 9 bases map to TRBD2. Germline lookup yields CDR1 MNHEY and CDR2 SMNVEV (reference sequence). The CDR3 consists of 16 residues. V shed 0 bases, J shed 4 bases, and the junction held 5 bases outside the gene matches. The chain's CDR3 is CASSLSSGSFADTQYF. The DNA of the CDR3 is TGTGCCAGCAGTTTATCTAGCGGGAGCTTCGCAGATACGCAGTATTTT.

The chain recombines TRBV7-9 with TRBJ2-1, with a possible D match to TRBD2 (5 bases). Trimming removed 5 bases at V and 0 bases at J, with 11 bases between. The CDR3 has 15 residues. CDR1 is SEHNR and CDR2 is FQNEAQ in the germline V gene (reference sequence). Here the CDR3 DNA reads TGTGCCAGCAGCCATAGCGCCGGCTCCTACAATGAGCAGTTCTTC. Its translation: CASSHSAGSYNEQFF.

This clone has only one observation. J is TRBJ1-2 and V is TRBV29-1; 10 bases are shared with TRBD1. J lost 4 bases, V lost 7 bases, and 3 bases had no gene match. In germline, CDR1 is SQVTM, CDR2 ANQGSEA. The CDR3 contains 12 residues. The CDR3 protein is CSARTGGYGYTF. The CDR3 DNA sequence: TGCAGCGCCCGGACAGGGGGCTATGGCTACACCTTC.

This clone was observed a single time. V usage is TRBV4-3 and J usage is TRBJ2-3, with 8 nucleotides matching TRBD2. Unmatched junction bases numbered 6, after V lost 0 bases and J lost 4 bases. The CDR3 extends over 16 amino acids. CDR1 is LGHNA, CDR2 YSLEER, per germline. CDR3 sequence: CASSQDRGGKSDTQYF. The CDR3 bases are TGCGCCAGCAGCCAAGATCGGGGGGGCAAGTCAGATACGCAGTATTTT.

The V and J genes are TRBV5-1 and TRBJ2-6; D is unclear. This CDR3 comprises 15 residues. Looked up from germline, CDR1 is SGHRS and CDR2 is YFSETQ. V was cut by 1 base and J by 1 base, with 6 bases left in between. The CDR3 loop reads CASSLMASGANVLTF. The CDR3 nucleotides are TGCGCCAGCAGCTTGATGGCTTCTGGGGCCAACGTCCTGACTTTC.

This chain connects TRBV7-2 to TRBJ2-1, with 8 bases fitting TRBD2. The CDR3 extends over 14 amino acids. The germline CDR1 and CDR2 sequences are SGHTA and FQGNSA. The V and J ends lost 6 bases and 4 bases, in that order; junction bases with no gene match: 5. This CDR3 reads CASSSGLVYNEQFF. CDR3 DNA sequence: TGTGCCAGCAGTTCGGGACTAGTATACAATGAGCAGTTCTTC. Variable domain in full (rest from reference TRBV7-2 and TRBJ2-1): GAGVSQSPSNKVTEKGKDVELRCDPISGHTALYWYRQSLGQGLEFLIYFQGNSAPDKSGLPSDRFSAERTGGSVSTLTIQRTQQEDSAVYLCASSSGLVYNEQFFGPGTRLTVL.

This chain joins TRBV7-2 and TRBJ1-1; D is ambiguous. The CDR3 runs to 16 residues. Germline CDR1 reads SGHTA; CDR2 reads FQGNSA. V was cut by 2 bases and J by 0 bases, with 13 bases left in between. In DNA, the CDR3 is TGTGCCAGCAGCTTAAGGTCCGGAGGACTGAACACTGAAGCTTTCTTT. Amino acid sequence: CASSLRSGGLNTEAFF. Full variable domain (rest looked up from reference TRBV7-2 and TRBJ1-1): GAGVSQSPSNKVTEKGKDVELRCDPISGHTALYWYRQSLGQGLEFLIYFQGNSAPDKSGLPSDRFSAERTGGSVSTLTIQRTQQEDSAVYLCASSLRSGGLNTEAFFGQGTRLTVV.

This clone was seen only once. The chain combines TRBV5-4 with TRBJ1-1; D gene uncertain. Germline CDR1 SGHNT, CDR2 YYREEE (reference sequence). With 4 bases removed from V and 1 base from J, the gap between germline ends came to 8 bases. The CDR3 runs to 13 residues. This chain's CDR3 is CASSHDKNTEAFF. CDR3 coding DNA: TGTGCCAGCAGCCACGACAAGAACACTGAAGCTTTCTTT.

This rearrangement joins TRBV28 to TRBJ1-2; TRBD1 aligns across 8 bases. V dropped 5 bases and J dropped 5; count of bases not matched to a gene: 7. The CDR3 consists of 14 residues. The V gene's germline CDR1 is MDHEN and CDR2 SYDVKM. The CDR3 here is CASSQGAGLYGYTF. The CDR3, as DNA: TGTGCCAGCAGTCAGGGGGCTGGATTATATGGCTACACCTTC.

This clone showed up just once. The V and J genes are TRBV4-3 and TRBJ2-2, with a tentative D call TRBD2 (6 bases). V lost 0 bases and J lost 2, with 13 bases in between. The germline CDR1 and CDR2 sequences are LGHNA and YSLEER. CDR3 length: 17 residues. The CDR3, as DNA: TGCGCCAGCAGCCAAGACCGGATAGCGGAAAACACCGGGGAGCTGTTTTTT. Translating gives CASSQDRIAENTGELFF.

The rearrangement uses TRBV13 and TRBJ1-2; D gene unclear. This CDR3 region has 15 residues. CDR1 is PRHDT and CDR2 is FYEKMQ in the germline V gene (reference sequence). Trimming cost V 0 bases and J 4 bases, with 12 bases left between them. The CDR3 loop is CASSLGASGSYGYTF. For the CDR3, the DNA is TGTGCCAGCAGCTTAGGGGCAAGTGGGAGCTATGGCTACACCTTC.

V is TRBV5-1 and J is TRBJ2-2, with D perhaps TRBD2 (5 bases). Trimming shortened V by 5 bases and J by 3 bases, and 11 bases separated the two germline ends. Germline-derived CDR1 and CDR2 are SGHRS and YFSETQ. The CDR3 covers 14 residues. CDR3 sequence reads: CASSDRDYTGELFF. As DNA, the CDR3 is TGCGCCAGCAGTGACCGGGATTACACCGGGGAGCTGTTTTTT.

The CDR3 bases are TGCGCCAGCAGTAAGGGAGCCCACAATGAGCAGTTCTTC. Its protein is CASSKGAHNEQFF. The chain carries TRBV23-1 and TRBJ2-1; D is perhaps TRBD2 (5 bases). TRBV23-1 is assigned to the ORF class and has an uncertain function. CDR3 length: 13 amino acids. Trimming stripped 5 bases from V and 5 bases from J, with 10 bases between.

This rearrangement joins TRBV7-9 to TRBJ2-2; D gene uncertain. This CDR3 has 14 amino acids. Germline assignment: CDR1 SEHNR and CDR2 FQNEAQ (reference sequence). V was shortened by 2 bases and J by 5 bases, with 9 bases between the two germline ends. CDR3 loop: CASSLSTLTGELFF. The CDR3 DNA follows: TGTGCCAGCAGCTTATCCACATTAACCGGGGAGCTGTTTTTT.

The CDR3 loop reads CASSYLASGANVLTF. The CDR3, as DNA: TGTGCCAGCAGTTACCTGGCTTCTGGGGCCAACGTCCTGACTTTC. The chain is built from TRBV6-2 or TRBV6-3 and TRBJ2-6, with D uncertain. This CDR3 is 15 amino acids long. V lost 2 bases and J 1 base, leaving 6 bases between the germline ends. CDR1 is MNHEY, CDR2 SVGEGT, per germline.

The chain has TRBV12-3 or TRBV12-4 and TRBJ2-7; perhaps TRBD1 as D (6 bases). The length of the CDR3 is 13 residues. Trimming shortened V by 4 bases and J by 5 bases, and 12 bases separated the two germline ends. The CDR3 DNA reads TGTGCCAGCAGTTCGGCAGGGGTCCACGAGCAGTACTTC. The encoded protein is CASSSAGVHEQYF.

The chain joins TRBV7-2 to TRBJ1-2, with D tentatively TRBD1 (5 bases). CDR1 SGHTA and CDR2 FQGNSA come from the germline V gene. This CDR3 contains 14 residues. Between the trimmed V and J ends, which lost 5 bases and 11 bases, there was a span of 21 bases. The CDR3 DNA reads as TGTGCCAGCAGCCCCAGGACACACGCCGTTGGGTACACCTTC. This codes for CASSPRTHAVGYTF.

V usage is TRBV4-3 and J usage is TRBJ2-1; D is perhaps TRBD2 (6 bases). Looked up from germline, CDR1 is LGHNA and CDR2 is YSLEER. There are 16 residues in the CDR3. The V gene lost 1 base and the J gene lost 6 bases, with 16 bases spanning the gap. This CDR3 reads CASSQGVGSPPNEQFF. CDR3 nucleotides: TGCGCCAGCAGCCAAGGTGTCGGGAGTCCCCCCAATGAGCAGTTCTTC.

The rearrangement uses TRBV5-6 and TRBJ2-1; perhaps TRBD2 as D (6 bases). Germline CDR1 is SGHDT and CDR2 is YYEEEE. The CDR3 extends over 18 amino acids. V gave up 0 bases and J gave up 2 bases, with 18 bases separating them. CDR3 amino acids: CASSLVVWGLHTYNEQFF. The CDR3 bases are TGTGCCAGCAGCTTGGTCGTTTGGGGACTGCATACCTACAATGAGCAGTTCTTC.

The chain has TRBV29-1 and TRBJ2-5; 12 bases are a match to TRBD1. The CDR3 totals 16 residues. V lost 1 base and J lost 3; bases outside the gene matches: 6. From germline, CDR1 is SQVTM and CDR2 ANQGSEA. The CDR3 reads CSVEVVGQGAKETQYF. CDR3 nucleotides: TGCAGCGTTGAAGTTGTGGGACAGGGGGCGAAAGAGACCCAGTACTTC.

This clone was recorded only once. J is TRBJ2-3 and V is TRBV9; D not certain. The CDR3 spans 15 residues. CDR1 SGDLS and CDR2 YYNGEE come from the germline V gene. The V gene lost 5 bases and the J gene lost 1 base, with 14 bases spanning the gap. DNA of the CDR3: TGTGCCAGCAGTCCGCGCCTCGAAGGCACAGATACGCAGTATTTT. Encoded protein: CASSPRLEGTDTQYF.

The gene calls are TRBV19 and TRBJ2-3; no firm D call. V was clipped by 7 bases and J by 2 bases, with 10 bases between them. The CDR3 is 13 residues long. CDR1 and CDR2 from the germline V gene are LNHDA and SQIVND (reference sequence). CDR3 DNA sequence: TGTGCCAGTAAGGCGGAGATCACAGATACGCAGTATTTT. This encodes CASKAEITDTQYF.